The 18 T cell receptor beta chains given below trace back to one sample, sequenced in a study of T cell responses to AZD1222 COVID-19 vaccine. Clones were read by immunoSEQ multiplex PCR, and TCRdb kept only the in-frame ones, dropping some. The profile shows approximately 140,000 clones, over 75% of them singletons. Sequences were derived from peripheral blood, sampled on day 0 of AZD1222 vaccination. The receptor source for this set is an adult in good health.

The CDR3 coding sequence is TGTGCCACCAACAGGGGGGAGGGTAATGAAAAACTGTTTTTT. Encoded protein: CATNRGEGNEKLFF. The chain has TRBV19 and TRBJ1-4; 8 nucleotides agree with TRBD1. The V and J ends lost 10 bases and 4 bases, in that order; junction bases with no gene match: 8. The CDR3 sequence is 14 residues long. CDR1 is LNHDA and CDR2 is SQIVND in the germline V gene (reference sequence).

V usage is TRBV4-1 and J usage is TRBJ2-7; the match to TRBD1 covers 8 bases. V lost 4 bases to trimming and J lost 2 bases; unmatched junction nucleotides: 4. The CDR3 is made up of 14 amino acids. Germline values: CDR1 MGHRA, CDR2 YSYEKL. The CDR3 DNA reads as TGCGCCAGCAGCCTCCGACAGGGGCCCTACGAGCAGTACTTC. Protein: CASSLRQGPYEQYF.

The rearrangement links TRBV3-1 (or the pseudogene TRBV3-2) to TRBJ1-1; possible D gene TRBD1, 6 bases. V lost 0 bases and J lost 11, with 13 bases in between. The germline V gene has CDR1 LGHDT and CDR2 YNNKEL (reference sequence). CDR3 length: 13 amino acids. CDR3 bases: TGTGCCAGCAGCCAAGATACAGGGCTAGATGCTTTCTTT. Its translation: CASSQDTGLDAFF.

For the CDR3, the DNA is TGCAGCGTTACCCAAAACGAATATCAGCCCCAGCATTTT. Encoded protein: CSVTQNEYQPQHF. The chain links TRBV29-1 to TRBJ1-5; D uncertain. Germline CDR1 is SQVTM and CDR2 is ANQGSEA. Deletions cut 5 bases from V and 5 bases from J, with 13 bases between. The CDR3 is made up of 13 amino acids.

The gene calls are TRBV5-6 and TRBJ2-5; 8 nucleotides line up with TRBD1. CDR1 and CDR2 from the germline V gene are SGHDT and YYEEEE. This CDR3 contains 14 residues. The V gene end was trimmed by 4 bases and the J gene end by 5 bases; junction bases not matched to a gene: 7. The CDR3: CASSLAGGVETQYF. The CDR3 DNA follows: TGTGCCAGCAGCCTGGCAGGGGGCGTGGAGACCCAGTACTTC.

The chain joins TRBV11-3 to TRBJ2-7, with D unresolved. Germline values: CDR1 SGHNT, CDR2 YENEEA. Between the trimmed V and J ends, which lost 5 bases and 5 bases, there was a span of 13 bases. This CDR3 contains 13 residues. The CDR3 sequence: CASSLTRSHEQYF. In nucleotides, the CDR3 is TGTGCCAGCAGCCTTACGCGGTCGCACGAGCAGTACTTC.

The chain recombines TRBV27 with TRBJ1-5; D may be TRBD1 (5 bases). V was trimmed by 3 bases and J by 3 bases, leaving 18 bases between them. Germline V CDR1 and CDR2: MNHEY, SMNVEV (reference sequence). This CDR3 is 17 amino acids long. The CDR3 region has the DNA TGTGCCAGCAGTTTTCAGGGTGGGAATTGGAACAATCAGCCCCAGCATTTT. Its translation is CASSFQGGNWNNQPQHF.

The rearrangement joins TRBV4-1 to TRBJ2-7; 8 nucleotides line up with TRBD1. The junction had 10 bases not matched to a gene; V was cut back by 1 base and J by 5 bases. CDR3 size: 16 residues. The germline CDR1 and CDR2 sequences are MGHRA and YSYEKL. In DNA, the CDR3 is TGCGCCAGCAGCCAAGCCCAGGGGGCCCCGGGGAACGAGCAGTACTTC. Its protein product is CASSQAQGAPGNEQYF.

V usage is TRBV19 and J usage is TRBJ1-5; 7 positions agree with TRBD1. The ends lost 8 bases at V and 1 base at J; junction bases unmatched: 5. The CDR3 loop spans 14 amino acids. The V gene's germline CDR1 is LNHDA and CDR2 SQIVND (reference sequence). CDR3 in DNA: TGTGCCAGTGGGCAGACAGGGAGCAATCAGCCCCAGCATTTT. Encoded protein: CASGQTGSNQPQHF.

This clone has a handful of counts. V usage is TRBV4-1 and J usage is TRBJ2-5; TRBD1 matches at 11 bases. J was trimmed by 5 bases and V by 5 bases; bases with no gene match: 16. The CDR3 spans 18 residues. Germline V gene lookup returns CDR1 MGHRA and CDR2 YSYEKL. The CDR3: CASSTPRGGTGGRETQYF. The DNA of the CDR3 is TGCGCCAGCAGCACCCCCAGGGGGGGGACAGGGGGTAGGGAGACCCAGTACTTC.

Written as DNA, the CDR3 is TGTGCCAGCAGTTACTTTGGGGGACTCTATGGCTACACCTTC. Translated: CASSYFGGLYGYTF. The rearrangement links TRBV6-5 to TRBJ1-2, with D tentatively TRBD1 (5 bases). Germline CDR1 is MNHEY and CDR2 is SVGAGI. CDR3 length equals 14 residues. V lost 1 base and J lost 4, with 10 bases in between.

The rearrangement links TRBV3-1 (or the pseudogene TRBV3-2) to TRBJ1-5; 8 bases fit TRBD1. Germline assignment: CDR1 LGHDT and CDR2 YNNKEL (reference sequence). With V trimmed by 7 bases and J by 3 bases, 11 bases remained unmatched. CDR3 length: 16 residues. The CDR3 reads CASIPRDRSSNQPQHF. The CDR3 DNA is TGTGCCAGCATACCCCGGGACAGGTCGTCCAATCAGCCCCAGCATTTT.

The chain joins TRBV29-1 to TRBJ2-1, with D possibly called TRBD1 or TRBD2 (5 bases each). Per the germline V gene, CDR1 is SQVTM and CDR2 is ANQGSEA. Trimming stripped 4 bases from V and 7 bases from J, with 23 bases between. The CDR3 runs 16 residues. CDR3 sequence reads: CSVGDREARWGNEQFF. The DNA of the CDR3 is TGCAGCGTTGGGGACCGTGAGGCGCGCTGGGGGAATGAGCAGTTCTTC.

This chain connects TRBV18 to TRBJ2-3; D is unresolved. V gave up 5 bases and J gave up 8 bases, with 17 bases separating them. The CDR3 length is 14 residues. From germline, CDR1 is KGHSH and CDR2 LQKENI. The CDR3: CASSTSGLGGTQYF. CDR3 coding DNA: TGTGCCAGCTCAACCTCCGGGCTCGGTGGTACGCAGTATTTT.

The chain carries TRBV7-2 and TRBJ2-7, with TRBD1 as a possible D gene (6 bases). V was trimmed by 5 bases and J by 3 bases, leaving 17 bases between them. The germline V gene encodes CDR1 SGHTA and CDR2 FQGNSA. CDR3 length: 15 residues. The CDR3 DNA is TGTGCCAGCAGCCAACCGACGGGACAAAGCTACGAGCAGTACTTC. Translation gives CASSQPTGQSYEQYF.

The CDR3 spells CASSSIGQGTHEQYF. The CDR3 bases are TGCGCCAGCAGCTCCATCGGACAGGGTACCCACGAGCAGTACTTC. The J gene is TRBJ2-7, the V gene TRBV5-1; 8 nucleotides align to TRBD1. Germline V gives CDR1 SGHRS, CDR2 YFSETQ. With V trimmed by 3 bases and J by 5 bases, 10 bases remained unmatched. CDR3 length: 15 amino acids.

The chain links TRBV6-5 to TRBJ2-5; D remains unclear. CDR1 is MNHEY and CDR2 is SVGAGI in the germline V gene. The CDR3 totals 12 residues. Trimming stripped 6 bases from V and 2 bases from J, with 7 bases between. The DNA for the CDR3 is TGTGCCAGCAGGAACGGTCAAGAGACCCAGTACTTC. This sequence encodes CASRNGQETQYF.

The chain joins TRBV6-2 or TRBV6-3 to TRBJ2-5, with 10 bases aligning to TRBD2. Looked up from germline, CDR1 is MNHEY and CDR2 is SVGEGT. The CDR3 consists of 16 residues. The junction had 7 bases not matched to a gene; V was cut back by 6 bases and J by 0 bases. This CDR3 is CASSRATSGHQETQYF. CDR3 coding DNA: TGTGCCAGCAGCCGGGCGACTAGCGGGCACCAAGAGACCCAGTACTTC.